This T cell receptor (beta chain) is from a study of HIV-infected patients and healthy controls. Turning to the study itself: CD8 counts did not change consistently during early therapy; the CD4:CD8 ratio climbed slightly.

Study findings and constraints: HIV-associated CDR3 frequencies dropped significantly during therapy; CMV-associated ones, mostly rising, changed nonsignificantly.

Reverse transcription used around 500 ng RNA and constant-region primers for alpha and beta. Using multiplexing indices, alpha and beta chain libraries were generated apart by chain-specific third strand synthesis. One entry per CDR3 protein results from TCRdb running MiXCR on the 5' RACE reads. This sample has about 12,000 distinct CDR3 sequences, with 9% to 9.5% found just once. This clonotype was counted many times. Its antigen is not known. Whole blood was used without fractionation, so all unsorted peripheral T cells were included. Peripheral blood, approximately 2.6 ml, was drawn for RNA extraction. The V segment lost 4 bases and the J segment 2 bases; nucleotides outside the gene matches: 9. The CDR3 totals 18 residues.

The source of this sequence is an adult with HIV infection. The donor label of this sample is uncertain. The V and J genes are TRBV23-1 and TRBJ1-5; 12 positions agree with TRBD1. TRBV23-1 is flagged as an ORF with uncertain function. Sequencing used blood, obtained before antiretroviral therapy. This chain's CDR3 is CASSRPGQGAEGNQPQHF. In DNA, the CDR3 is TGCGCCAGCAGTCGCCCGGGACAGGGGGCTGAGGGCAATCAGCCCCAGCATTTT.